The T cell receptor beta chain under discussion was sequenced for a study of blood T cell repertoires in COVID-19. Study-level background: COVID-19 samples collected from the United States, Italy and Spain covered acute and convalescent phases. The analysed material was cDNA or gDNA that came from T cells, B-cell-depleted T cells, or PBMCs.

In the original workflow: Estimation of nucleated cell counts relied on the amplification of reference gene primers. Method: immunoSEQ multiplex PCR; TCRdb's copy keeps in-frame clones and lacks some. V, J and clone size are those of that table, while D and trimming were read from the DNA. The table records some 80,000 clones, around 80% of them present only once. This CDR3 contains 16 residues. V was shortened by 4 bases and J by 4 bases, with 19 bases between the two germline ends. Germline V lookup: CDR1 SGDLS, CDR2 YYNGEE. The sample was peripheral blood. The chain carries TRBV9 and TRBJ2-3, with D possibly TRBD1 on 6 matching bases. The receptor's source is a woman aged 80 or older with active or convalescent COVID-19. The CDR3 coding sequence is TGTGCCAGCAGCAAACGAGAGGGCAGGGGTGCAGATACGCAGTATTTT. This encodes CASSKREGRGADTQYF.